This T cell receptor beta chain stems from a study of OX40 agonist ivuxolimab in advanced cancers. Looking at the study overall: From roughly 20 to 79 years was the age range, with a mean of 60 years, and approximately 80% were male. Two patients with cutaneous melanoma and one with hepatocellular carcinoma, three in total, showed partial responses.

Study-wide findings and caveats: At doses 0.1 to 3.0 mg/kg, CD4+ and CD8+ clones expanded.

The CDR3 covers 15 residues. After removal of 6 bases from V and 2 bases from J, the junction contained 6 bases not matched to a gene. Germline assignment: CDR1 MNHNS and CDR2 SASEGT. Only in-frame clones appear in the TCRdb table, and some are missing; sequencing was by immunoSEQ multiplex PCR. This table holds about 62,000 clones, 75% to 85% found once. On this clone: Its matching antigen is unknown.

The V gene is TRBV6-1, the J gene TRBJ1-2; TRBD1 matches at 10 bases. This receptor was identified in an adult with an advanced solid tumor such as melanoma, head and neck, liver or kidney cancer. Sequences were derived from CD4+ or CD8+ T cells sorted from blood, sampled in a trial of the OX40 agonist ivuxolimab. The CDR3: CASSRDRGGNYGYTF. The CDR3 DNA follows: TGTGCCAGCAGCAGGGACAGGGGAGGAAACTATGGCTACACCTTC.